A selection of T cell receptor beta chains follows, all from one sample in a study of blood T cell repertoires in COVID-19. Sequencing used immunoSEQ multiplex PCR; TCRdb keeps in-frame clones, though not all of them. The sample includes over 40,000 clones, about 89% of them seen just once. Material: peripheral blood. These receptors all stem from a man in his 70s with active COVID-19. Both conserved end residues are part of each CDR3. D genes are given only for firm matches. Clone sizes are given selectively: once, few, many, or a class where the clone is expanded.

J gene,V gene,D gene,CDR3 length,clone size,CDR3 protein,CDR3 DNA
TRBJ1-6,TRBV6-5,TRBD1,14,.,CATKTGFYNSPLHF,TGTGCCACCAAGACAGGGTTCTATAATTCACCCCTCCATTTT
TRBJ1-5,TRBV19,.,13,once,CASSKERGQPQHF,TGTGCCAGTAGTAAGGAAAGGGGTCAGCCCCAGCATTTT
TRBJ1-2,TRBV18,.,15,.,CASSPPGQPNYGYTF,TGTGCCAGCTCACCACCCGGACAGCCGAACTATGGCTACACCTTC
TRBJ1-6,TRBV4-2,.,15,.,CASSQGGGPGSPLHF,TGTGCCAGCAGCCAGGGGGGGGGCCCCGGGTCACCCCTCCACTTT
TRBJ1-1,TRBV11-2,TRBD1,15,.,CASSLTDRVYTEAFF,TGTGCCAGCAGCCTCACCGACAGGGTTTACACTGAAGCTTTCTTT
TRBJ2-1,TRBV29-1,TRBD2,17,.,CSVEHHRTSGGGNEQFF,TGCAGCGTTGAACATCACCGGACTAGCGGGGGGGGGAATGAGCAGTTCTTC
TRBJ2-7,TRBV5-1,TRBD1,15,few,CASSLDGQGVEKQYF,TGCGCCAGCAGCCTGGATGGACAGGGGGTCGAAAAGCAGTACTTC
TRBJ1-6,TRBV19,.,15,.,CASSTGVRVDSPLHF,TGTGCCAGTAGTACAGGGGTCAGGGTGGATTCACCCCTCCACTTT
TRBJ1-1,TRBV25-1,.,13,.,CASSALQDTEAFF,TGTGCCAGCAGTGCGCTACAGGACACTGAAGCTTTCTTT
TRBJ2-3,TRBV9,TRBD2,15,once,CASSVTSGGGDTQYF,TGTGCCAGCAGCGTGACTAGCGGGGGTGGAGATACGCAGTATTTT
TRBJ1-4,TRBV5-1,.,17,.,CASSLGTVLPTNEKLFF,TGCGCCAGCAGCTTGGGGACAGTACTACCAACTAATGAAAAACTGTTTTTT
TRBJ2-7,TRBV5-4,TRBD1,15,.,CASSSDKTGWYEQYF,TGTGCCAGCAGCTCGGACAAGACAGGGTGGTACGAGCAGTACTTC
TRBJ2-7,TRBV27,TRBD1,15,.,CASSFRTGQPYEQYF,TGTGCCAGCAGTTTTCGGACAGGACAGCCCTACGAGCAGTACTTC
TRBJ1-4,TRBV15,TRBD1,16,.,CATSRDPGQGREKLFF,TGTGCCACCAGCAGAGATCCAGGACAGGGAAGAGAAAAACTGTTTTTT
TRBJ2-7,TRBV6-4,.,15,.,CASSDFWDLAYEQYF,TGTGCCAGCAGTGACTTTTGGGACTTAGCCTACGAGCAGTACTTC
TRBJ2-7,TRBV6-6,.,13,.,CASSTVRGNEQYF,TGTGCCAGCAGTACGGTCCGGGGTAACGAGCAGTACTTC
TRBJ2-1,TRBV30,TRBD2,12,once,CAWPTKRGPQFF,TGTGCCTGGCCTACTAAGCGGGGGCCTCAGTTCTTC
TRBJ1-5,TRBV4-1,TRBD1,18,.,CASSQAQGMGYSNQPQHF,TGCGCCAGCAGCCAAGCACAGGGGATGGGGTATAGCAATCAGCCCCAGCATTTT
TRBJ2-7,TRBV2,TRBD1,14,.,CASSPGQGVDEQYF,TGTGCCAGCAGTCCGGGACAGGGGGTGGACGAGCAGTACTTC
TRBJ1-2,TRBV10-3,.,14,.,CAISDEGRRYGYTF,TGTGCCATCAGTGATGAGGGTAGGCGCTATGGCTACACCTTC
TRBJ1-5,TRBV18,.,15,.,CASSADGGSNQPQHF,TGTGCCAGCTCAGCCGACGGGGGGAGCAATCAGCCCCAGCATTTT
TRBJ2-5,TRBV7-2,TRBD2,16,.,CASSANSGGAKETQYF,TGTGCCAGCAGCGCAAACAGCGGGGGGGCGAAAGAGACCCAGTACTTC
TRBJ1-1,TRBV6-4,.,15,.,CASKRQGKENTEAFF,TGTGCCAGCAAGAGGCAGGGAAAGGAAAACACTGAAGCTTTCTTT
TRBJ2-2,TRBV9,.,15,.,CASARAGTNTGELFF,TGTGCCAGCGCGAGGGCAGGGACAAACACCGGGGAGCTGTTTTTT